Sequencing of this TCR beta chain was carried out in a study of regulatory T cells in long-lasting Graves disease. Study-wide points: Possibly, accuracy suffered from the small sample size.

Time point given: newly diagnosed GD, antithyroid drugs for less than 3 months. RNA extracted from PBMCs served as the sequencing template. Graves' disease diagnosis followed American Thyroid Association guidelines. About this clonotype itself: Its antigen is unidentified.

CDR3 regions were amplified by Arm-PCR using iRepertoire HTBI primers to build TCR beta libraries. Original processing methods: Analysis of the samples identified 50 to 65 TRBV and around 15 TRBJ segments. MiXCR, run by TCRdb on the multiplex PCR reads, gives a single entry per CDR3 protein. None of the V and J calls come from the authors' own analysis; TCRdb made them. Here the sample spans some 250,000 distinct CDR3 sequences, about 20% being singletons. This sample was shared with a second study, whose subject was T cells in Graves' hyperthyroidism and ophthalmopathy.

Sequenced material: peripheral blood mononuclear cells (PBMCs), taken at new diagnosis, from a patient treated with antithyroid drugs. This receptor was obtained from a woman younger than 45 with Graves disease.

CDR3 sequence: CSARGTGQGSAYNEQFF. DNA for the CDR3: TGCAGTGCTAGAGGCACGGGACAGGGGAGCGCCTACAATGAGCAGTTCTTC. This sequence joins TRBV20-1 and TRBJ2-1; 10 positions match TRBD1. J was trimmed by 2 bases and V by 1 base; bases with no gene match: 8. The CDR3 loop spans 17 amino acids. The germline CDR1 and CDR2 sequences are DFQATT and SNEGSKA (reference sequence).